Listed here is a single T cell receptor beta chain. Antigen unknown. Generated by immunoSEQ multiplex PCR, the TCRdb table keeps only in-frame clones and is missing some. The sample contains 15,000 to 20,000 clones, around 73% of which appear only once. The unexposed donors gave CD4+ T cells in about 2010-2018, prior to COVID-19. The cells were cultured for approximately 10 days before CD4+ T cells were isolated. Half the medium was replaced with IL-2 medium on days 3 and 7. The record originates from a study of CD4 T cells in relation to SARS-CoV-2 and coronaviruses. Whole-study findings and limits: Crossreactivity was assessed only for spike protein, not other viral proteins.

The CDR3 totals 13 residues. V was shortened by 2 bases and J by 4 bases, with 10 bases between the two germline ends. The germline V gene encodes CDR1 SGHNT and CDR2 YYREEE (reference sequence). The receptor comes from a human donor in good health. The chain joins TRBV5-4 to TRBJ2-7, with D possibly being TRBD2 (6 bases). The sequencing sample was made of CD4+ T cells from PBMCs, cultured in vitro. The chain's CDR3 is CASSFGGGYEQYF. Written as DNA, the CDR3 is TGTGCCAGCAGCTTCGGGGGTGGTTACGAGCAGTACTTC.